This T cell receptor beta chain was recovered during a study of cytomegalovirus exposure and HLA in healthy donors. The study, taken as a whole, reports: Within the 120 or so validation repertoires, first-cohort TCR clusters tended to co-occur, according to a later analysis. There were fewer than 200 TCR beta chains listed as cytomegalovirus-associated.

The CDR3 spans 15 residues. Germline CDR1 is MNHEY and CDR2 is SMNVEV (reference sequence). Trimming took 5 bases from V and 3 from J; bases not matched to a gene: 7. Comments on this clone: Its antigen is as yet unknown.

Sequencing used immunoSEQ multiplex PCR; TCRdb keeps in-frame clones, though not all of them. Seen here are 200,000 to 300,000 clones, 90% observed once, and the top ten hold 3% to 3.5%. The rearrangement uses TRBV27 and TRBJ2-1; 7 bases fit TRBD1. Sample: PBMCs. The source of this sequence is a woman in her 30s in good health and CMV-seronegative. CDR3 in amino acids: CASSPYRDSYNEQFF. CDR3 nucleotide sequence: TGTGCCAGCAGTCCCTACCGGGACAGCTACAATGAGCAGTTCTTC.